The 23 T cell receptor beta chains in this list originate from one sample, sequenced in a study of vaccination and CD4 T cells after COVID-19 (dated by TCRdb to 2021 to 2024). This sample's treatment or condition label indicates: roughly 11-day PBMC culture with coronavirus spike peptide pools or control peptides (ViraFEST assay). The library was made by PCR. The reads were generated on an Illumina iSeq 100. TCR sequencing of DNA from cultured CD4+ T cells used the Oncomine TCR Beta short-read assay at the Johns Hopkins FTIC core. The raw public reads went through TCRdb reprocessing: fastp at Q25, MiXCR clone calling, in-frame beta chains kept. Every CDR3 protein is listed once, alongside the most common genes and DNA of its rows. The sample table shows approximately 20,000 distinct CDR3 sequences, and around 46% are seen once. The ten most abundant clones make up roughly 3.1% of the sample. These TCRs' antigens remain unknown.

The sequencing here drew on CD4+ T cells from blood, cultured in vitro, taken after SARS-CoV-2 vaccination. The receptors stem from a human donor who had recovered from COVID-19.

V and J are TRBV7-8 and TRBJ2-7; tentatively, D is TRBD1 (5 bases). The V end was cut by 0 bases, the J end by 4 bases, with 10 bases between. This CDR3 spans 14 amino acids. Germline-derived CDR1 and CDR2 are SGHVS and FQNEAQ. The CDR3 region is CASSLAPGYYEQYF. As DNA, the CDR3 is TGTGCCAGCAGCTTAGCCCCAGGGTATTACGAGCAGTACTTC.

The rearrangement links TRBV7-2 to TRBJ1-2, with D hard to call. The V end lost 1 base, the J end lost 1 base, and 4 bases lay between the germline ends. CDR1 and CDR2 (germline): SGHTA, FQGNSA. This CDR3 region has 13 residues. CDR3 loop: CASSLDINYGYTF. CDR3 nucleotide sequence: TGTGCCAGCAGCTTAGATATTAACTATGGCTACACCTTC.

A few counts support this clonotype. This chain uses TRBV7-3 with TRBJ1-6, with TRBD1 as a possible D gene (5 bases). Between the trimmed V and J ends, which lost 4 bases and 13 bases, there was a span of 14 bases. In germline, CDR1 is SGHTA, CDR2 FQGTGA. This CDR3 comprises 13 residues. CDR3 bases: TGTGCCAGCAGCTGGGACCGCAATGGGCCCCTCCACTTT. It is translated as CASSWDRNGPLHF. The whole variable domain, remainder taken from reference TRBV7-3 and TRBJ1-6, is GAGVSQTPSNKVTEKGKYVELRCDPISGHTALYWYRQSLGQGPEFLIYFQGTGAADDSGLPNDRFFAVRPEGSVSTLKIQRTERGDSAVYLCASSWDRNGPLHFGNGTRLTVT.

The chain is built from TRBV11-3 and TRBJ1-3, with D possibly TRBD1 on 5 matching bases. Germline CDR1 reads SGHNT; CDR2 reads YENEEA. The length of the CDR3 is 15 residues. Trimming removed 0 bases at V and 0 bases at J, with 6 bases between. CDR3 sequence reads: CASSLDGGSGNTIYF. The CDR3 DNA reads TGTGCCAGCAGCTTAGACGGGGGCTCTGGAAACACCATATATTTT.

CDR3 in DNA: TGTGCCAGCAGTGAGACCGCTAGCGGGGGGCCACCTAGCACAGATACGCAGTATTTT. This gives the protein CASSETASGGPPSTDTQYF. The J gene is TRBJ2-3, the V gene TRBV6-4; 11 bases are shared with TRBD2. The CDR3 spans 19 residues. Germline-derived CDR1 and CDR2 are MRHNA and SNTAGT. Losses at the gene ends were 3 bases for V and 0 bases for J; bases not matched to a gene: 11.

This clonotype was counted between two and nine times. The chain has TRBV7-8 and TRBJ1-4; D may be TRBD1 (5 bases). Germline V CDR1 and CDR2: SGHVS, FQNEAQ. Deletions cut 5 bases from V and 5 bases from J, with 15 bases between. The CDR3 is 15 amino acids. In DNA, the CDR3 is TGTGCCAGCAGCCTCCGCAGGGCCCCCAATGAAAAACTGTTTTTT. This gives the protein CASSLRRAPNEKLFF.

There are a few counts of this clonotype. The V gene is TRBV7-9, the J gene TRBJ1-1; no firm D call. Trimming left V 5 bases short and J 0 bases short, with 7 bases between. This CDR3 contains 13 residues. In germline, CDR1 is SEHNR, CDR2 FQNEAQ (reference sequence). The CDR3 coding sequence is TGTGCCAGCAGCCCGACATTGAACACTGAAGCTTTCTTT. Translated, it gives CASSPTLNTEAFF.

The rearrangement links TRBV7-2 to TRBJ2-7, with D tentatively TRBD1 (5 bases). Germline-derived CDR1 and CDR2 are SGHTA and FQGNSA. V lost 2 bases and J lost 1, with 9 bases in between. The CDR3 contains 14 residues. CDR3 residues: CASSLSRESYEQYF. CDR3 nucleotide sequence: TGTGCCAGCAGCTTATCCAGGGAATCCTACGAGCAGTACTTC.

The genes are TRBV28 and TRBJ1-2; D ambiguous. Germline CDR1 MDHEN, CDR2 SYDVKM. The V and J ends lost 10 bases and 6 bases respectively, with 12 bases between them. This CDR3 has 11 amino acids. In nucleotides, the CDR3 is TGTGCCACCAATGGGGATCATGGCTACACCTTC. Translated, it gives CATNGDHGYTF.

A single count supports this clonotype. The CDR3 here is CAWRTTGTGGYTF. In nucleotides, the CDR3 is TGTGCCTGGAGAACGACAGGGACGGGAGGCTACACCTTC. The genes are TRBV30 and TRBJ1-2; 7 bases map to TRBD1. Per germline, CDR1 GTSNPN and CDR2 SVGIG (reference sequence). The CDR3 totals 13 residues. The V segment lost 3 bases and the J segment 8 bases; nucleotides outside the gene matches: 9.

The CDR3 region has the DNA TGCAGCGTTGACGCCCCGCTATTGGGCTACACCTTC. Its protein product is CSVDAPLLGYTF. This chain connects TRBV29-1 to TRBJ1-2, with no clear D. Deletions cut 3 bases from V and 8 bases from J, with 13 bases between. There are 12 residues in the CDR3. Germline V lookup: CDR1 SQVTM, CDR2 ANQGSEA.

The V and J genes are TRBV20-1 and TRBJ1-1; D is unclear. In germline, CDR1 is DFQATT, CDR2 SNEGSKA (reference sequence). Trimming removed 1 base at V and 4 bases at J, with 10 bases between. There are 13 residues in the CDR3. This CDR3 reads CSARAGVSTEAFF. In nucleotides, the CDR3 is TGCAGTGCTAGAGCTGGGGTAAGCACTGAAGCTTTCTTT.

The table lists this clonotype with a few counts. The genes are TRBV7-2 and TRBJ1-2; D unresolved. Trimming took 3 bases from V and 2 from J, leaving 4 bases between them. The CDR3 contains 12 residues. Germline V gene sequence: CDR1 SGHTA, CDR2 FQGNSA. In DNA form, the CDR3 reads TGTGCCAGCAGCTTTGAGAACTATGGCTACACCTTC. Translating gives CASSFENYGYTF.

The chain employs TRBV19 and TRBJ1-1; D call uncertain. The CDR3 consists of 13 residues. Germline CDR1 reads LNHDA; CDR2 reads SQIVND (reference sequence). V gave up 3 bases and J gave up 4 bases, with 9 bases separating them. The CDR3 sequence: CASSIGRATEAFF. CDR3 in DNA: TGTGCCAGTAGTATTGGCCGGGCCACTGAAGCTTTCTTT.

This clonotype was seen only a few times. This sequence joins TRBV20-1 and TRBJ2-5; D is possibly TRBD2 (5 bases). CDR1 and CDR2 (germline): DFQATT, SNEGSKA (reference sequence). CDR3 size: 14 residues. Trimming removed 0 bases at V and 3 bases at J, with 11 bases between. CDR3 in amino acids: CSARDVAIEETQYF. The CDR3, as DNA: TGCAGTGCTAGAGATGTAGCGATCGAAGAGACCCAGTACTTC.

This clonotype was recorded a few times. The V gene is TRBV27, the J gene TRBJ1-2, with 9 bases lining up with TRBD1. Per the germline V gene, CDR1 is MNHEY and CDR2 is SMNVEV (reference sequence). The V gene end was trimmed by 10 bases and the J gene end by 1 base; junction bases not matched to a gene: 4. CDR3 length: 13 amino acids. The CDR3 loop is CATGTGHNYGYTF. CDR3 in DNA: TGTGCCACCGGGACAGGGCATAACTATGGCTACACCTTC.

CDR3 residues: CATSDLARGPGQATAVAYYEQYF. CDR3 DNA: TGTGCCACCAGTGACCTTGCTAGGGGACCGGGACAGGCCACAGCGGTCGCCTACTACGAGCAGTACTTC. V gene TRBV24-1 combines with J gene TRBJ2-7, with 8 nucleotides matching TRBD1. After removal of 4 bases from V and 3 bases from J, the junction contained 31 bases not matched to a gene. The CDR3 extends over 23 amino acids. Looked up from germline, CDR1 is KGHDR and CDR2 is SFDVKD.

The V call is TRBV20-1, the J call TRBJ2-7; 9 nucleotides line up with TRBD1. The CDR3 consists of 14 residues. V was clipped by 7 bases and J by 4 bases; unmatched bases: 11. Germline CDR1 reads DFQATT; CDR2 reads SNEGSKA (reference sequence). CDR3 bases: TGCAGTGTTAGCAGACCGGGACAGGGTTACGAGCAGTACTTC. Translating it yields CSVSRPGQGYEQYF.

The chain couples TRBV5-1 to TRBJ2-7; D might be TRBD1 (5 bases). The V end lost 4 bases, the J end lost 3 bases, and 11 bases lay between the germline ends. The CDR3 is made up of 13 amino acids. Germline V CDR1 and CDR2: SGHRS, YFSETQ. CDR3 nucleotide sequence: TGCGCCAGCAGCCCAGACAGTAACTACGAGCAGTACTTC. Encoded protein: CASSPDSNYEQYF.

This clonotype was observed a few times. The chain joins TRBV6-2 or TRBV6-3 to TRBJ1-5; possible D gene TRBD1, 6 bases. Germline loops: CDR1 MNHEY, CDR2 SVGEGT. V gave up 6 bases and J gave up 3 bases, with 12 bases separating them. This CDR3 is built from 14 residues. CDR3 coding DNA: TGTGCCAGCAGAGATGGGACACTCAATCAGCCCCAGCATTTT. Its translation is CASRDGTLNQPQHF.

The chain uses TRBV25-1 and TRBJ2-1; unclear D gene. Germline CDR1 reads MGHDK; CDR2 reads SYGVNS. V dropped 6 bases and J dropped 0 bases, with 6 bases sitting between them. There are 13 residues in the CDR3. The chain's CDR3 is CASSQRSYNEQFF. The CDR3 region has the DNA TGTGCCAGCAGCCAGCGCTCCTACAATGAGCAGTTCTTC.

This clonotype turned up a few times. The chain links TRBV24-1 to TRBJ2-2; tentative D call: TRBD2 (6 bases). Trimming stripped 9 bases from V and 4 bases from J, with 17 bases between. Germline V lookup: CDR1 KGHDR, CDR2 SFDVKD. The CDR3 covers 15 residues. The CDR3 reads CATGQWRGGTGELFF. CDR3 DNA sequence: TGTGCCACCGGGCAGTGGCGGGGAGGCACCGGGGAGCTGTTTTTT.

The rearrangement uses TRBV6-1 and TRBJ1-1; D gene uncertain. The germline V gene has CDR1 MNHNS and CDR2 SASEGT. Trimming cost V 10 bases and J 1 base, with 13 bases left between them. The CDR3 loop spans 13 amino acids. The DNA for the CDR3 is TGTGCCACGTCCGCGCCGGGGAACACTGAAGCTTTCTTT. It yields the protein CATSAPGNTEAFF.